Each of the 16 T cell receptor beta chains below was sequenced from the same sample in a study of blood T cell repertoires in COVID-19. The assay was immunoSEQ multiplex PCR, and TCRdb's table has in-frame clones only and misses some. The sample contains about 69,000 clones, roughly three quarters of which appear only once. The sequenced material came from peripheral blood. The receptors derive from a human donor in a cohort sampled during active COVID-19.

This clone was detected only a few times. The rearrangement joins TRBV5-1 to TRBJ2-7; no clear D gene. The CDR3 loop spans 12 amino acids. The germline V and J ends were trimmed by 1 base and 5 bases, with 7 bases remaining between them. CDR1 is SGHRS, CDR2 YFSETQ, per germline. CDR3 residues: CASSLTENEQYF. Written as DNA, the CDR3 is TGCGCCAGCAGCTTGACAGAAAACGAGCAGTACTTC.

Only a few counts were recorded for this clone. This chain links TRBV6-5 with TRBJ1-4; 11 nucleotides agree with TRBD1. There are 16 residues in the CDR3. The germline V gene has CDR1 MNHEY and CDR2 SVGAGI. J lost 7 bases, V lost 0 bases, and 4 bases had no gene match. As DNA, the CDR3 is TGTGCCAGCAGTTACTCGGAGGGACAGGGGGTTGAAAAACTGTTTTTT. Its protein is CASSYSEGQGVEKLFF.

The CDR3 coding sequence is TGTGCCAGCAGCCAAGAGGCGGGGAAGACCGGGGAGCTGTTTTTT. It encodes CASSQEAGKTGELFF. J is TRBJ2-2 and V is TRBV4-2; a possible D gene is TRBD2 (6 bases). Germline V gives CDR1 LGHNA, CDR2 YNFKEQ. V gave up 0 bases and J gave up 5 bases, with 10 bases separating them. The CDR3 extends over 15 amino acids.

The V call is TRBV6-4, the J call TRBJ2-7; weak D call: TRBD2 (6 bases). The CDR3 is 18 amino acids. V lost 3 bases and J 4 bases, leaving 25 bases between the germline ends. Per the germline V gene, CDR1 is MRHNA and CDR2 is SNTAGT. CDR3 sequence reads: CASSESKSRDCCQYEQYF. The CDR3 nucleotides are TGTGCCAGCAGTGAATCCAAATCGAGGGACTGTTGCCAGTACGAGCAGTACTTC.

For this clone: Other DNA sequences in the same sample also yield this CDR3. J is TRBJ2-7 and V is TRBV5-1, with 7 bases matching TRBD1. Trimming took 4 bases from V and 3 from J; bases not matched to a gene: 4. The CDR3 runs to 13 residues. Germline assignment: CDR1 SGHRS and CDR2 YFSETQ. The DNA for the CDR3 is TGCGCCAGCAGCACAAGACAGGGCTACGAGCAGTACTTC. Translation: CASSTRQGYEQYF.

This clone was counted between two and nine times. This sample includes further DNA sequences coding for the same CDR3. The chain is built from TRBV11-2 and TRBJ2-3, with TRBD2 matching 9 bases. The ends lost 5 bases at V and 1 base at J; junction bases unmatched: 4. This CDR3 has 15 residues. Germline-derived CDR1 and CDR2 are SGHAT and FQNNGV. The CDR3 DNA sequence: TGTGCCAGCAGCCCGTGGACTAGCGGCACAGATACGCAGTATTTT. Its protein is CASSPWTSGTDTQYF.

The chain carries TRBV7-2 and TRBJ2-2; 9 bases align to TRBD1. Germline assignment: CDR1 SGHTA and CDR2 FQGNSA. V dropped 3 bases and J dropped 7; count of bases not matched to a gene: 6. There are 15 residues in the CDR3. This CDR3 reads CASSLWDRAIGELFF. CDR3 coding DNA: TGTGCCAGCAGCTTGTGGGACAGGGCGATCGGGGAGCTGTTTTTT.

This clone is termed large. The genes are TRBV19 and TRBJ1-5, with no clear D. CDR1 and CDR2 from the germline V gene are LNHDA and SQIVND (reference sequence). The CDR3 runs 11 residues. Trimming took 9 bases from V and 5 from J, leaving 8 bases between them. The CDR3 here is CASLPDQPQHF. In nucleotides, the CDR3 is TGTGCCAGCCTCCCCGATCAGCCCCAGCATTTT. The whole variable domain, remainder taken from reference TRBV19 and TRBJ1-5, is DGGITQSPKYLFRKEGQNVTLSCEQNLNHDAMYWYRQDPGQGLRLIYYSQIVNDFQKGDIAEGYSVSREKKESFPLTVTSAQKNPTAFYLCASLPDQPQHFGDGTRLSIL.

The CDR3 DNA reads as TGTGCTGCGAACTCTGGGGCCAACGTCCTGACTTTC. Translation: CAANSGANVLTF. This rearrangement joins TRBV28 to TRBJ2-6, with no clear D. The CDR3 length is 12 residues. Germline loops: CDR1 MDHEN, CDR2 SYDVKM.

This rearrangement joins TRBV6-4 to TRBJ2-3, with TRBD2 matching 13 bases. The CDR3 runs 16 residues. V was pared by 4 bases and J by 5 bases, with 6 bases of the junction left unmatched. CDR1 is MRHNA and CDR2 is SNTAGT in the germline V gene. CDR3 protein: CASSGFGLAGVDTQYF. The CDR3 DNA sequence: TGTGCCAGCAGTGGATTTGGACTAGCGGGGGTAGATACGCAGTATTTT.

This chain links TRBV27 with TRBJ2-1, with D possibly being TRBD2 (5 bases). Trimming stripped 6 bases from V and 0 bases from J, with 12 bases between. The germline V gene has CDR1 MNHEY and CDR2 SMNVEV (reference sequence). The CDR3 is 15 amino acids. CDR3: CASSLERSSYNEQFF. In nucleotides, the CDR3 is TGTGCCAGCAGCCTTGAGCGGAGCTCCTACAATGAGCAGTTCTTC.

This clone was seen only a few times. The J gene is TRBJ1-6, the V gene TRBV6-1; D is ambiguous. Trimming removed 1 base at V and 10 bases at J, with 8 bases between. In germline, CDR1 is MNHNS, CDR2 SASEGT. The CDR3 has 13 amino acids. CDR3 sequence reads: CASSEDHGSPLHF. CDR3 bases: TGTGCCAGCAGTGAAGATCACGGGTCACCCCTCCACTTT.

A single count supports this clone. V and J are TRBV29-1 and TRBJ2-5, with 11 bases that match TRBD1. This CDR3 contains 14 residues. From germline, CDR1 is SQVTM and CDR2 ANQGSEA. V lost 6 bases, J lost 2 bases, and 5 bases stayed unmatched. CDR3 sequence (DNA): TGCAGCGTGTCCCGGGACAGGGGGCAAGAGACCCAGTACTTC. Translation gives CSVSRDRGQETQYF. The whole variable domain, filled in from reference TRBV29-1 and TRBJ2-5, reads SAVISQKPSRDICQRGTSLTIQCQVDSQVTMMFWYRQQPGQSLTLIATANQGSEATYESGFVIDKFPISRPNLTFSTLTVSNMSPEDSSIYLCSVSRDRGQETQYFGPGTRLLVL.

This clone was detected a few times. This chain connects TRBV12-3 or TRBV12-4 to TRBJ1-2; D is undetermined. The CDR3 is 12 residues long. Trimming left V 4 bases short and J 3 bases short, with 6 bases between. The CDR3 loop is CASSSSDYGYTF. In nucleotides, the CDR3 is TGTGCCAGCAGTTCTTCAGACTATGGCTACACCTTC.

The rearrangement uses TRBV5-1 and TRBJ2-1, with no clear D. The CDR3 length is 15 residues. Trimming shortened V by 4 bases and J by 5 bases, and 16 bases separated the two germline ends. Germline V CDR1 and CDR2: SGHRS, YFSETQ. CDR3 nucleotides: TGCGCCAGCAGCCTAGAATTGTATAAGAACAATGAGCAGTTCTTC. It encodes CASSLELYKNNEQFF. Supplemented by reference TRBV5-1 and TRBJ2-1, the full variable domain reads KAGVTQTPRYLIKTRGQQVTLSCSPISGHRSVSWYQQTPGQGLQFLFEYFSETQRNKGNFPGRFSGRQFSNSRSEMNVSTLELGDSALYLCASSLELYKNNEQFFGPGTRLTVL.

The rearrangement joins TRBV4-2 to TRBJ2-7; 10 bases are shared with TRBD2. CDR1 LGHNA and CDR2 YNFKEQ come from the germline V gene. V lost 1 base to trimming and J lost 4 bases; unmatched junction nucleotides: 4. The CDR3 totals 15 residues. Here the CDR3 reads CASSQVGLADYEQYF. CDR3 nucleotide sequence: TGTGCCAGCAGCCAAGTCGGACTAGCGGATTACGAGCAGTACTTC.